This T cell receptor (beta chain) emerged from a study of post-analysis software for immune sequencing data. For the study at large: Several disease courses (relapsing-remitting, secondary progressive and progressive-relapsing) of multiple sclerosis were included. Regarding the study as a whole: Significantly decreased normalized Chao1 diversity was recorded for multiple sclerosis patients relative to controls. TRBV segments more frequent in patients than in controls numbered several and included TRBV5-6, TRBV5-1 and TRBV20-1.

Many counts were recorded for this clonotype. Its antigen is not identified. Prepared TCR beta cDNA libraries contained unique molecular identifiers. Roughly 490,000 cDNA molecules came from around 1 to 9.1 million T cells. TCRdb redid the calling of the PCR reads with MiXCR, one entry per CDR3 protein. The data contain hundreds of thousands of distinct CDR3 sequences, 25% to 30% of them seen just once; the ten biggest clones take up under 0.7%. There are 14 residues in the CDR3. V lost 8 bases to trimming and J lost 0 bases, with 14 bases between them. CDR1 is MNHEY, CDR2 SVGAGI, per germline. The sample comprised blood. The TCR was taken from a girl aged 5 to 17 with multiple sclerosis. The chain recombines TRBV6-5 with TRBJ2-7; D remains ambiguous. The CDR3 protein is CASQSTSTSYEQYF. The DNA for the CDR3 is TGTGCCAGCCAGAGCACCAGTACCTCCTACGAGCAGTACTTC.